This entry concerns a single TCR beta chain. This clone appeared a single time. What antigen it recognizes has not been identified. Base-call qualities are not available, and no considerably larger clone is one nucleotide away. The donors were healthy, HIV-negative adults who had no recently reported acute infections or vaccinations. Every donor was a Caucasian adult living in Nashville, Tennessee, USA. CD4+ T cells were enriched by magnetic negative selection, after which naive cells were positively selected on CD45RA and the negative fraction was taken as the memory subset. Blood was collected by leukapheresis, and PBMCs were isolated by Ficoll-Histopaque density gradient centrifugation and then cryopreserved in liquid nitrogen vapor phase. Purity and quantity of every magnetically sorted T cell population were checked by analytical flow cytometry. From each sorted fraction, genomic DNA was isolated and quantified by UV absorbance on a Nanodrop 2000c.

The CDR3 sequence holds 15 residues, the cysteine and phenylalanine included. The CDR3 DNA has 45 bases and is translated from base 1. CDR1 and CDR2 (SGHDT, YYEEEE) derive from the germline V gene. V is pared back by 0 bases and J by 8 bases, with 17 bases lying between the germline termini. These data come from a study of shared clonotypes between healthy human individuals (dated by TCRdb to between 2020 and 2021). With respect to the entire study: A few men and two women, aged 18 to 49 years, made up the cohort. To estimate repertoire size and how much clonotypes are shared between individuals, the study performed deep sequencing of blood TCR repertoires from a few healthy adults. For each donor, CD4 naive and CD4 memory were each run on three plates, CD8 naive on two plates, and CD8 memory on one plate. To increase sequencing depth and limit assay-specific biases, different laboratories used diverse techniques to prepare libraries and sequence TCR repertoires. Each donor's leukapheresis produced roughly between about 0.9 and 9.5 billion PBMCs.

Using the deep immunoSEQ assay, multiplex PCR amplified TCR CDR3 regions from genomic DNA. Genomic DNA extracted from each cell subset was distributed evenly over all wells of several immunoSEQ 96-well plates, and each plate served as one replicate. For sorted subsets, each replicate PCR was loaded with roughly 0.2 ug genomic DNA, equivalent to 32,000 or so T cell genomes. Purified libraries were quantified with a Qubit 3.0 fluorometer, sized on a Bioanalyzer 2100, and re-quantified with the KAPA Library Quantification kit. Every immunoSEQ 96-well plate was sequenced on a dedicated single-read 150-cycle Illumina NextSeq 550 flow cell. Processing in the source paper ran as follows. The immunoSEQ output contained only junctional sequences without quality scores, so filtering could not match that applied to full-length reads. To assign V/J genes and CDR3, sequences were annotated using PyIR, a Python wrapper for IgBLAST v1.9, with IMGT germline references. Reads were removed for weak V/J assignments (E-value above 1e-6), missing CDR3, stop codons, out-of-frame junctions, or ambiguous translated residues. A V3J clonotype was defined by an identical inferred V gene, J gene, and CDR3 amino acid sequence. To compute the percentage overlap between repertoires, the number of shared unique clonotypes was divided by the size of the smaller repertoire. Richness of each repertoire was evaluated using RTK rarefaction, the Chao1 estimator, and Recon v2.1 estimates of unobserved clonotypes. For all TCRbeta clonotypes obtained by the gDNA method from several donors, generation probabilities were computed with OLGA. TCRdb obtained this table from immuneACCESS and retained in-frame rearrangements with V and J assigned. These tables miss some clones; where compared with another copy, unresolved V genes account for less than half of the shortfall, and the remainder is unexplained. For V, J and clone size, that table is used; D and trimming come from the DNA. This sample gives some 2,400,000 clones in total; approximately 96% of them show up just once. Roughly 0.13% of the sample is taken by the ten largest.

General findings and caveats noted by the study authors: The genetic and exposure-history diversity represented was limited by the small number of donors. Larger estimated clonotype richness was generally found for naive subsets than for memory subsets. Pairwise subsampling led to the expectation that sequencing depth would affect the degree of clonotype sharing among donors. Clonotypes shared by all four sorted-subset donors showed higher generation probabilities than non-shared clonotypes. Even with the large sequencing depth, rarefaction of the sorted-subset datasets indicated that sequencing was incomplete. When a few donors were compared, the shared fraction of clonotypes was about 5% for naive CD4, 3% to 4% for naive CD8, roughly 2.5% for memory CD4, and roughly 0.43% for memory CD8. Only blood was sampled, and tissue TCR repertoires likely differ from those in blood.

The sequence joins TRBV5-6 to TRBJ1-2, with TRBD1 tentatively as D gene (6 bases match). The receptor comes from a man aged 18 to 35 in good health. The specimen sequenced was naive CD4+ T cells sorted from blood. The cell subset or site label here, explained by the study, means: CD45RA+ positively selected. The DNA reads TGTGCCAGCAGCTTGGCCCCGGACAGCTCCTCGGGCTACACCTTC. Translated, it gives CASSLAPDSSSGYTF.